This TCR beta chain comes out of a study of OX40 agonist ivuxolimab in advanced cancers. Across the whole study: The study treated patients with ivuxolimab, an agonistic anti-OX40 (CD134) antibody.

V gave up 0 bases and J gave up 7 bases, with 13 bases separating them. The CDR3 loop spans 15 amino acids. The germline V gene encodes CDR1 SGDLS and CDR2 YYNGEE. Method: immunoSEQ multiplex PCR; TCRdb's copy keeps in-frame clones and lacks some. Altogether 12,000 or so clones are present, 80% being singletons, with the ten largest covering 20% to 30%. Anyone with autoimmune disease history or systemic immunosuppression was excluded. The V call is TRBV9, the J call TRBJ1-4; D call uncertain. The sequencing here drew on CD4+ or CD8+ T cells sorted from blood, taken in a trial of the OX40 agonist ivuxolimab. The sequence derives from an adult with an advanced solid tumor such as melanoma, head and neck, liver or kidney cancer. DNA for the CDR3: TGTGCCAGCAGCGTAGAAGGACGTAGCGGTGAAAAACTGTTTTTT. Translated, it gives CASSVEGRSGEKLFF.